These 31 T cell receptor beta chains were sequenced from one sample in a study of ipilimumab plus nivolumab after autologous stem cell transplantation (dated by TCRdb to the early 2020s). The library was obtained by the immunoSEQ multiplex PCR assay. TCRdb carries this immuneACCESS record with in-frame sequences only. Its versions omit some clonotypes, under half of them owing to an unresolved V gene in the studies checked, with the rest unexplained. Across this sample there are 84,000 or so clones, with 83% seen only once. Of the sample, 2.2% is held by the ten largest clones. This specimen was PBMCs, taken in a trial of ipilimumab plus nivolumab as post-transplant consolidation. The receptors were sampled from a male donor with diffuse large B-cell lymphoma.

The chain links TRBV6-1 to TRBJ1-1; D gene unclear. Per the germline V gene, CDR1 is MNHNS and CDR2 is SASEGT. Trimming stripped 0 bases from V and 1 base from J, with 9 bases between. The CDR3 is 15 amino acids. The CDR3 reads CASSEARRRNTEAFF. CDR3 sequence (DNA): TGTGCCAGCAGTGAAGCCCGTCGGAGGAACACTGAAGCTTTCTTT.

The CDR3 sequence: CASSRGEAGELFF. The CDR3 region has the DNA TGTGCCAGTAGTCGCGGAGAGGCCGGGGAGCTGTTTTTT. The chain joins TRBV19 to TRBJ2-2; D gene unclear. V lost 5 bases to trimming and J lost 6 bases, with 10 bases between them. Germline V lookup: CDR1 LNHDA, CDR2 SQIVND (reference sequence). The CDR3 contains 13 residues.

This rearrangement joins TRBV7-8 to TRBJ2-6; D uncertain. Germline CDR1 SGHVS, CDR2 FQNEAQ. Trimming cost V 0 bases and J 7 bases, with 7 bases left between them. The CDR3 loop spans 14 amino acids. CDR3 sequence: CASSLARPANVLTF. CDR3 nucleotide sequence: TGTGCCAGCAGCTTAGCCCGGCCAGCCAACGTCCTGACTTTC. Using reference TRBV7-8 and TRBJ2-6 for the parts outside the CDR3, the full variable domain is GAGVSQSPRYKVAKRGQDVALRCDPISGHVSLFWYQQALGQGPEFLTYFQNEAQLDKSGLPSDRFFAERPEGSVSTLKIQRTQQEDSAVYLCASSLARPANVLTFGAGSRLTVL.

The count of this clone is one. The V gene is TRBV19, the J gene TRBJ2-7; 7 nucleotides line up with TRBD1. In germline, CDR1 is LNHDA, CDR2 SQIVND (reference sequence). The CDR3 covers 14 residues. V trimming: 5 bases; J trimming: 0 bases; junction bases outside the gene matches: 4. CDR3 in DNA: TGTGCCAGTAGTTCCCGGGACAGCTCCTACGAGCAGTACTTC. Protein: CASSSRDSSYEQYF.

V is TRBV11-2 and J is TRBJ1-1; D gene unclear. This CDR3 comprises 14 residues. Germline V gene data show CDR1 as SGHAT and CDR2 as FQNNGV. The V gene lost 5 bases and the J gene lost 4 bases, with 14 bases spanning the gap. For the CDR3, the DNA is TGTGCCAGCAGCGAACTCTCCCTAAGCACTGAAGCTTTCTTT. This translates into CASSELSLSTEAFF.

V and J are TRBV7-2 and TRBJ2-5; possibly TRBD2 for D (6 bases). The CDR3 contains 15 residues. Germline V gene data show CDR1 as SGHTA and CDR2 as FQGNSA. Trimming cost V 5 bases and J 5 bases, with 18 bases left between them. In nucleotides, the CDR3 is TGTGCCAGCAGCCGCGGAGGAGGGTCCGCCGAGACCCAGTACTTC. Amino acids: CASSRGGGSAETQYF. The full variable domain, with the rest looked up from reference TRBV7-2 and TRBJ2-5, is GAGVSQSPSNKVTEKGKDVELRCDPISGHTALYWYRQSLGQGLEFLIYFQGNSAPDKSGLPSDRFSAERTGGSVSTLTIQRTQQEDSAVYLCASSRGGGSAETQYFGPGTRLLVL.

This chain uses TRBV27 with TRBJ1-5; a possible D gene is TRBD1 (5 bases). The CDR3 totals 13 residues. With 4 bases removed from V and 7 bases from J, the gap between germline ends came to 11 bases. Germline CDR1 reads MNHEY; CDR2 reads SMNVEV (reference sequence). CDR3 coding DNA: TGTGCCAGCAGTTGGGGACTGGGCCAGCCCCAGCATTTT. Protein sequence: CASSWGLGQPQHF.

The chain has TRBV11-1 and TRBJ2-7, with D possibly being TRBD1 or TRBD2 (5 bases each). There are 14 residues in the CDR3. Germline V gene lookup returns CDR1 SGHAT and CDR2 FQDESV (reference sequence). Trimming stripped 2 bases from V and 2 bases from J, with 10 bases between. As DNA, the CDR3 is TGTGCCAGCAGCTTATGGGGGTCTGCCTACGAGCAGTACTTC. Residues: CASSLWGSAYEQYF.

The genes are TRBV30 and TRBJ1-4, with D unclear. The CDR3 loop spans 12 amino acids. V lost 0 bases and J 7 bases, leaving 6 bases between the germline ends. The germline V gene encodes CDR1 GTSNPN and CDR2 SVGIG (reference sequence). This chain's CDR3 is CAWSVPGEKLFF. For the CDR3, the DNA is TGTGCCTGGAGTGTTCCGGGTGAAAAACTGTTTTTT.

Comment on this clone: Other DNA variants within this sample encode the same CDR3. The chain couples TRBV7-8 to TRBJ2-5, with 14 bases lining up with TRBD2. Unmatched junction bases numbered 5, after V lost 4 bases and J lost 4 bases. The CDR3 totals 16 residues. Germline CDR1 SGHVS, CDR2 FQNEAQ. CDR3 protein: CASSSRTSGGRETQYF. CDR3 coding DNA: TGTGCCAGCAGCTCCAGGACTAGCGGGGGGAGAGAGACCCAGTACTTC.

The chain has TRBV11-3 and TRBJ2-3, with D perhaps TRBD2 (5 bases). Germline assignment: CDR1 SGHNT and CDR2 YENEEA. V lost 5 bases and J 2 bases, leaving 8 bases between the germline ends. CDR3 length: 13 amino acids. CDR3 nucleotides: TGTGCCAGCAGCCTCGGGAACACAGATACGCAGTATTTT. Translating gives CASSLGNTDTQYF. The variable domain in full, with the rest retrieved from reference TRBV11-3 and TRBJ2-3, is EAGVVQSPRYKIIEKKQPVAFWCNPISGHNTLYWYLQNLGQGPELLIRYENEEAVDDSQLPKDRFSAERLKGVDSTLKIQPAELGDSAVYLCASSLGNTDTQYFGPGTRLTVL.

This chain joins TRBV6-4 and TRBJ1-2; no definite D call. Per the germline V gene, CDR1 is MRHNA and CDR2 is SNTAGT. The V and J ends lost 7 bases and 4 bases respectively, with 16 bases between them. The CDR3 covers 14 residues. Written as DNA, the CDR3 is TGTGCCAGCAAAGCTTGGAAGACCGTCTATGGCTACACCTTC. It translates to CASKAWKTVYGYTF.

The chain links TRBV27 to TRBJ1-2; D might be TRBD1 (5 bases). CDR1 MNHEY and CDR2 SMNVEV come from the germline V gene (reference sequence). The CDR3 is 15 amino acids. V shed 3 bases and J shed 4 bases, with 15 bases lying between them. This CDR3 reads CASSLAGGFAYGYTF. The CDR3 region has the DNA TGTGCCAGCAGTTTGGCGGGGGGTTTCGCCTATGGCTACACCTTC.

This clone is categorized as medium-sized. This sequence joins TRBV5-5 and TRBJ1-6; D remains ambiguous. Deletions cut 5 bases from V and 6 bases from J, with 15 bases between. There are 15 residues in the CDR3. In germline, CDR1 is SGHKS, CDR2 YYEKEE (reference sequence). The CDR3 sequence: CASSPRAVLNSPLHF. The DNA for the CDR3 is TGTGCCAGCAGTCCGAGAGCAGTTCTTAATTCACCCCTCCACTTT.

The CDR3: CATQAESYNEQFF. The CDR3 DNA sequence: TGTGCCACCCAAGCAGAATCCTACAATGAGCAGTTCTTC. This chain connects TRBV6-6 to TRBJ2-1; D gene uncertain. Germline assignment: CDR1 MNHNY and CDR2 SVGAGI (reference sequence). V shed 10 bases and J shed 1 base, with 11 bases lying between them. The CDR3 is 13 amino acids.

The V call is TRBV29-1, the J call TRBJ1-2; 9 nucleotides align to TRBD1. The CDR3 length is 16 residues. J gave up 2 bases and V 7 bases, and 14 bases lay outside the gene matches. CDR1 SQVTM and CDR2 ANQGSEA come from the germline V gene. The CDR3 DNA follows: TGCAGCGACCTTCACGTCCGGGACAGGGAAAACTATGGCTACACCTTC. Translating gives CSDLHVRDRENYGYTF.

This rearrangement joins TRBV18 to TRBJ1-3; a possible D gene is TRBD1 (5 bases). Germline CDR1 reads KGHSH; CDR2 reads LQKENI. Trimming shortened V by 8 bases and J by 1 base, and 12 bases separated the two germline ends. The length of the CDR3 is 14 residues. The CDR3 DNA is TGTGCCAGCGCCCCTCAGGGATCTGGAAACACCATATATTTT. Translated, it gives CASAPQGSGNTIYF.

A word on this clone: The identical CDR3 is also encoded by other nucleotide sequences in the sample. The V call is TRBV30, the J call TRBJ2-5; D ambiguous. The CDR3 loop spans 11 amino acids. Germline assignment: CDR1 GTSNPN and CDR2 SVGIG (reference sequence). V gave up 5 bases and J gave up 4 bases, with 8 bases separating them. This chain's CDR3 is CAWSRPETQYF. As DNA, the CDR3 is TGTGCCTGGTCCCGTCCAGAGACCCAGTACTTC.

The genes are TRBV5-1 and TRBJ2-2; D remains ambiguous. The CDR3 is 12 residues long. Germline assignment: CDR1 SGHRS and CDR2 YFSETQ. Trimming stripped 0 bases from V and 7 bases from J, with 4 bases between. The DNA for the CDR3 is TGCGCCAGCAGCTTGGTCGTCGGGGAGCTGTTTTTT. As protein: CASSLVVGELFF.

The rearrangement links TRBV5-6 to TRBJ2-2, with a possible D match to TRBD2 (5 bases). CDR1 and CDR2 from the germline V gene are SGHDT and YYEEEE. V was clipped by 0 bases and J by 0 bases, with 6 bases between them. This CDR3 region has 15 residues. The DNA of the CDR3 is TGTGCCAGCAGCTTGGGCGGGTCGAACACCGGGGAGCTGTTTTTT. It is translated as CASSLGGSNTGELFF.

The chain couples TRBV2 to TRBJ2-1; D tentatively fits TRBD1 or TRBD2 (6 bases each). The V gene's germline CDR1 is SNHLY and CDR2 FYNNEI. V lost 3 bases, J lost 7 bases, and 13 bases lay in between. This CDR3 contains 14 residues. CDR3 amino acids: CASSESGAWNEQFF. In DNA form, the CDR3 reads TGTGCCAGCAGTGAGTCGGGGGCTTGGAATGAGCAGTTCTTC.

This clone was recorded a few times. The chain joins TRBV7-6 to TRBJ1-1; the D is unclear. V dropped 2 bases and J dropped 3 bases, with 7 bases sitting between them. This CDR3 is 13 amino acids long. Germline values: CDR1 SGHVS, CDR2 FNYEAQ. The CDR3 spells CASSLQAHTEAFF. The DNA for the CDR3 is TGTGCCAGCAGCTTACAGGCGCACACTGAAGCTTTCTTT.

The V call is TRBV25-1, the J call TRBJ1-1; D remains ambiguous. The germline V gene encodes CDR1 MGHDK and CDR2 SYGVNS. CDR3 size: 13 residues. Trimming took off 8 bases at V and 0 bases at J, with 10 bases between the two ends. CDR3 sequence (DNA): TGTGCCAGCCAACAGAATATGAACACTGAAGCTTTCTTT. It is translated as CASQQNMNTEAFF.

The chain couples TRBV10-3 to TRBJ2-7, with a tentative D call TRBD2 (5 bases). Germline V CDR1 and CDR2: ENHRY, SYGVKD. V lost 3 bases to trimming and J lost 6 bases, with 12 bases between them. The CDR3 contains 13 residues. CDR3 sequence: CAISDRSAGEQYF. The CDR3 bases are TGTGCCATCAGTGATAGGTCTGCGGGCGAGCAGTACTTC.

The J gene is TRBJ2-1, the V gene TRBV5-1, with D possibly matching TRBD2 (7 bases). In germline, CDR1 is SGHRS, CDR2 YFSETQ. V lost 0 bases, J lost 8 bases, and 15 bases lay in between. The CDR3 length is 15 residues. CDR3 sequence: CASSLGGGAEDEQFF. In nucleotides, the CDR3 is TGCGCCAGCAGCTTGGGTGGGGGGGCTGAGGATGAGCAGTTCTTC.

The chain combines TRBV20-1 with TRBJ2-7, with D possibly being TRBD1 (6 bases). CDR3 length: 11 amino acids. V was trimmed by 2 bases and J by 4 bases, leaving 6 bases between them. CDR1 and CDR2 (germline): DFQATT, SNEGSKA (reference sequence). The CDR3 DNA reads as TGCAGTGCTAGAACAGGGTACGAGCAGTACTTC. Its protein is CSARTGYEQYF.

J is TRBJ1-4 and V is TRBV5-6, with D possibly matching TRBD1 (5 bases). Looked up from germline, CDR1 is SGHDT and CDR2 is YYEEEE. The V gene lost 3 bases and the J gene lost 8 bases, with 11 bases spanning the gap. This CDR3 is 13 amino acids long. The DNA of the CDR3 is TGTGCCAGCAGCTCGGGGCTTGGCGAAAAACTGTTTTTT. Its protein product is CASSSGLGEKLFF. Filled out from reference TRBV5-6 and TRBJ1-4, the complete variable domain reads DAGVTQSPTHLIKTRGQQVTLRCSPKSGHDTVSWYQQALGQGPQFIFQYYEEEERQRGNFPDRFSGHQFPNYSSELNVNALLLGDSALYLCASSSGLGEKLFFGSGTQLSVL.

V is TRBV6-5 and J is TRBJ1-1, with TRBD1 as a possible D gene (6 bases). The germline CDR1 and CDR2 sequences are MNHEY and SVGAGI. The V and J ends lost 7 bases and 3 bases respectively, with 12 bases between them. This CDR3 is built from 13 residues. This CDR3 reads CASTRGGYTEAFF. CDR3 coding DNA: TGTGCCAGCACAAGAGGGGGTTACACTGAAGCTTTCTTT.

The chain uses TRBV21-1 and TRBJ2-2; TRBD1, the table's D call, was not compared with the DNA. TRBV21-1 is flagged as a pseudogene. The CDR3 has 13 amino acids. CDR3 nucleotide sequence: TGTGCCAGCTGGACAGGTAGGGCCGGGGAGCTGTTTTTT. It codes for CASWTGRAGELFF.

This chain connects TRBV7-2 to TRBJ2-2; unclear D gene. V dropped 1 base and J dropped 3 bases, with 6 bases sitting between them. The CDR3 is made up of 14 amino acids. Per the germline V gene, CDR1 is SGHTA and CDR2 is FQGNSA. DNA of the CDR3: TGTGCCAGCAGCTTAGGACTTTACACCGGGGAGCTGTTTTTT. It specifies CASSLGLYTGELFF.

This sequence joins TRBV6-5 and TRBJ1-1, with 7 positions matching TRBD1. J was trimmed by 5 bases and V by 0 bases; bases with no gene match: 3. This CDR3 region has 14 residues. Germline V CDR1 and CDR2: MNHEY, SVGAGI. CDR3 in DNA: TGTGCCAGCAGTTACTCGACAGGGCGGACTGAAGCTTTCTTT. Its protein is CASSYSTGRTEAFF.